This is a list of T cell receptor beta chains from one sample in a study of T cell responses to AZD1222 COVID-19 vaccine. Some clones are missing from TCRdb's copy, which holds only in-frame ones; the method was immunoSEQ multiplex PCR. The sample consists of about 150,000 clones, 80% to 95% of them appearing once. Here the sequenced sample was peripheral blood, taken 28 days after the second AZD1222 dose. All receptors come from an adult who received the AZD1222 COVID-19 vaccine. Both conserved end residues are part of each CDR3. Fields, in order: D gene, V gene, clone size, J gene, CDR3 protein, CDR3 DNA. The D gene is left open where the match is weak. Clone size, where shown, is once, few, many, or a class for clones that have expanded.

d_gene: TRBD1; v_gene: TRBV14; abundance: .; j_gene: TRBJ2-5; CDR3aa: CASSRRQGDQETQYF; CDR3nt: TGTGCCAGCAGCCGTCGACAGGGGGACCAAGAGACCCAGTACTTC
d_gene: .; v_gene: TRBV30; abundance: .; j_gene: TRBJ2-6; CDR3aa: CAWSVLSLRQRVSGANVLTF; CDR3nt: TGTGCCTGGAGTGTACTTTCGCTGAGACAGAGGGTCTCTGGGGCCAACGTCCTGACTTTC
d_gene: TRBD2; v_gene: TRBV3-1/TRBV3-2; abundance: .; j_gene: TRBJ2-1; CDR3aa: CASSQGAGGQFF; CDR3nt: TGTGCCAGCAGCCAAGGAGCGGGAGGGCAGTTCTTC
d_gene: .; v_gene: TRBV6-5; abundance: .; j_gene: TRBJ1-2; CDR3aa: CASSYSWPGHLRGYTF; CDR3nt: TGTGCCAGCAGTTACTCGTGGCCGGGACACCTGCGGGGCTACACCTTC
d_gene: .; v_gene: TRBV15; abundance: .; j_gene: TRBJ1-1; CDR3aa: CATSRDLGGGTEAFF; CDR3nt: TGTGCCACCAGCAGAGATCTGGGGGGTGGAACTGAAGCTTTCTTT
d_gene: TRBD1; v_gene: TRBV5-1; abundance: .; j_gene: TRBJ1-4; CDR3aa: CASSLGGGAGEKLFF; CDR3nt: TGCGCCAGCAGCTTGGGAGGGGGCGCGGGGGAAAAACTGTTTTTT
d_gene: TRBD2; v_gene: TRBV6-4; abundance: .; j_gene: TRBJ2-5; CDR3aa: CASRDSGGLAGEETQYF; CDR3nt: TGTGCCAGCAGGGACTCGGGGGGACTAGCGGGAGAAGAGACCCAGTACTTC
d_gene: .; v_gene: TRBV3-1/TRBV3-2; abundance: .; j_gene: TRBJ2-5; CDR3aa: CASSQGRAWETQYF; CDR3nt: TGTGCCAGCAGCCAGGGTCGGGCGTGGGAGACCCAGTACTTC
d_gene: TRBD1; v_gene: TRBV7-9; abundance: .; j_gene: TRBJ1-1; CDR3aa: CASSSQGITEAFF; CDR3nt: TGTGCCAGCAGCTCACAGGGGATTACTGAAGCTTTCTTT
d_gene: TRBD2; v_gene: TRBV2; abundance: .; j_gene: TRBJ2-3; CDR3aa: CASMAGDGTDTQYF; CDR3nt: TGTGCCAGCATGGCGGGAGACGGCACAGATACGCAGTATTTT
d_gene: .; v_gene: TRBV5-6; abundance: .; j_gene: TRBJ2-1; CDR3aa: CASSFGGTSYNEQFF; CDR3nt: TGTGCCAGCAGCTTTGGGGGAACCTCCTACAATGAGCAGTTCTTC
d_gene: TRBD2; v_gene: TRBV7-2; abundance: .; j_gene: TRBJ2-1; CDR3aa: CASSQLAGTNNEQFF; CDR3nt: TGTGCCAGCAGTCAACTAGCGGGAACGAACAATGAGCAGTTCTTC
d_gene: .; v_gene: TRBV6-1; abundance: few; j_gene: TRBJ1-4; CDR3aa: CASSEARGIREKLFF; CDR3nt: TGTGCCAGCAGTGAAGCCAGGGGTATCCGAGAAAAACTGTTTTTT
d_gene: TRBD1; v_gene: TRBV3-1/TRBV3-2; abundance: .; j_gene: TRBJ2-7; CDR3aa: CASSPTGERGEQYF; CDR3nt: TGTGCCAGCAGCCCGACAGGGGAGAGGGGCGAGCAGTACTTC
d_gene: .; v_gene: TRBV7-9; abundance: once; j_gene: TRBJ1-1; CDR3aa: CASSFNQGKGGNTEAFF; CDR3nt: TGTGCCAGCAGTTTCAACCAGGGGAAAGGGGGGAACACTGAAGCTTTCTTT
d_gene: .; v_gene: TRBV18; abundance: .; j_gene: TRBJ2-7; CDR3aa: CASSPRDKSYEQYF; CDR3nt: TGTGCCAGCTCACCGCGGGACAAGTCCTACGAGCAGTACTTC
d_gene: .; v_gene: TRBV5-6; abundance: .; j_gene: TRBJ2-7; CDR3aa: CASSSTKTYEQYF; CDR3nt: TGTGCCAGCAGCTCGACAAAGACCTACGAGCAGTACTTC